One and the same sample provided the 4 T cell receptor beta chains below, sequenced in a study of glioma-infiltrating T cells. TCR alpha and beta CDR3 regions were amplified from RNA using iRepertoire nested multiplex PCR. TCRdb called the multiplex PCR reads again in MiXCR, with one record for every CDR3 protein. The sample consists of 400,000 or so distinct CDR3 sequences, more than 35% of them appearing once. Specimen: glioma tissue, nonneoplastic brain tissue, or PBMCs (not recorded which). These receptors were collected from a human donor with low-grade glioma or glioblastoma, undergoing nonglioma brain surgery, or in good health (not recorded which).

The chain employs TRBV15 and TRBJ2-5; 7 nucleotides match TRBD1. Trimming took 2 bases from V and 5 from J; bases not matched to a gene: 8. The CDR3 length is 15 residues. Germline-derived CDR1 and CDR2 are LNHNV and YYDKDF (reference sequence). This CDR3 reads CATSRRRQGPETQYF. The CDR3 DNA sequence: TGTGCCACCAGCAGACGTCGACAGGGACCGGAGACCCAGTACTTC.

In the case of this clonotype: A much larger clone lies a single base off, so this may be a read error. DNA for the CDR3: TGTGCCAGCAGTCCGGGTCGTGGCTACGAGCAGTTCTTC. This translates into CASSPGRGYEQFF. The chain joins TRBV28 to TRBJ2-1; D is uncertain. Trimming removed 5 bases from V and 10 bases from J, with 15 bases in between. This CDR3 region has 13 residues. Germline loops: CDR1 MDHEN, CDR2 SYDVKM. The full variable domain, completed using reference TRBV28 and TRBJ2-1, is DVKVTQSSRYLVKRTGEKVFLECVQDMDHENMFWYRQDPGLGLRLIYFSYDVKMKEKGDIPEGYSVSREKKERFSLILESASTNQTSMYLCASSPGRGYEQFFGPGTRLTVL.

This clonotype was observed at least ten times. The gene calls are TRBV24-1 and TRBJ2-7; D is unresolved. V was pared by 4 bases and J by 2 bases, with 11 bases between. The CDR3 has 14 amino acids. Germline assignment: CDR1 KGHDR and CDR2 SFDVKD. Here the CDR3 reads CATSDPRQAYEQYF. DNA for the CDR3: TGTGCCACCAGTGACCCGAGGCAGGCCTACGAGCAGTACTTC.

This clonotype was seen once. V usage is TRBV24-1 and J usage is TRBJ2-3; 7 nucleotides align to TRBD2. The germline CDR1 and CDR2 sequences are KGHDR and SFDVKD. The V gene end was trimmed by 6 bases and the J gene end by 1 base; junction bases not matched to a gene: 9. CDR3 length: 16 amino acids. CDR3: CATSSGLVRRTDTQYF. The CDR3, as DNA: TGTGCCACCAGTTCTGGACTAGTTAGGCGCACAGATACGCAGTATTTT.